This passage covers 2 T cell receptor beta chains from one sample sequenced in a study of CD8+CD57+ T cells in acquired aplastic anemia. CDR3 and TCR beta VDJ profiling relied on a genomic DNA template. TCRdb independently ran MiXCR on the reads; one entry per CDR3 protein. Seen here are 400,000 to 600,000 distinct CDR3 sequences, more than 25% observed once, and the top ten hold about 0.8%. CD8+CD57+ cell expansion, shown by flow cytometry, had occurred in the patients selected for sequencing. Input material: sorted CD4+, CD8+, or CD8+CD57+ T cells (not recorded which) from PBMCs. The receptors were gathered from a human donor with aplastic anemia.

In its sample, this clonotype was seen a few times. The chain recombines TRBV28 with TRBJ1-2, with 9 bases lining up with TRBD1. The ends lost 6 bases at V and 2 bases at J; junction bases unmatched: 7. Germline loops: CDR1 MDHEN, CDR2 SYDVKM. The CDR3 totals 15 residues. CDR3 region: CASSRRDRVNYGYTF. The CDR3 DNA is TGTGCCAGCAGCCGAAGGGACAGGGTCAACTATGGCTACACCTTC.

The chain carries TRBV11-1 and TRBJ1-6; D not resolved. The CDR3 contains 16 residues. Deletions cut 1 base from V and 0 bases from J, with 7 bases between. Germline V gives CDR1 SGHAT, CDR2 FQDESV (reference sequence). The CDR3 sequence is CASSLERSSYNSPLHF. The CDR3 region has the DNA TGTGCCAGCAGCTTAGAGAGGAGCTCCTATAATTCACCCCTCCACTTT.